This TCR beta chain comes out of a study of blood T cells in healthy people across ages. The study, taken as a whole, reports: PBMCs went unsorted, and a conclusive naive versus antigen-experienced comparison was therefore prevented. Donor CMV infection status was unknown, possibly confounding age-related changes in expanded clonotypes. Per million T cells, TCR beta diversity dropped roughly linearly as age increased.

PCR was performed a second time for roughly 7 to 12 cycles using a sample-barcoded 5' primer and a J-beta primer mix. Each TCR beta cDNA got a 12-nucleotide random molecular identifier. TCRdb re-derived calls from the 5' RACE reads in MiXCR, one entry per CDR3 protein. The sample contains over 700,000 distinct CDR3 sequences, less than 70% of which appear only once. A few counts support this clonotype. Antigen: not known. Germline V lookup: CDR1 SGHTA, CDR2 FQGNSA. The ends were cut back, 6 bases at V and 8 bases at J, with 23 bases in the middle. The CDR3 is 16 residues long. The chain employs TRBV7-2 and TRBJ2-1; the D gene is possibly TRBD1 (6 bases). Sequences were obtained from blood. The origin of this receptor is a man older than 75 in good health. CDR3 residues: CASRHLRQGFGDEQFF. In DNA, the CDR3 is TGTGCCAGCAGACATCTTAGGCAGGGGTTCGGCGATGAGCAGTTCTTC.